Here is one T cell receptor beta chain with its context. The sample belongs to a study of memory CD4+ T cells and cytomegalovirus serostatus. The sort gate was single viable CD3+CD4+CD8-CD45RO+ cells for memory CD4+ T cells. The germline gives CDR1 SGHVS, CDR2 FQNEAQ. CDR3 length: 14 residues. Trimming took 3 bases from V and 5 from J; bases not matched to a gene: 3. Clones were sequenced by immunoSEQ multiplex PCR, and TCRdb holds only the in-frame ones, with some missing. The profile shows about 75,000 clones, around 80% of them singletons. The source material was memory CD4+ T cells from blood. The sequence was collected from an adult in good health and CMV-seropositive. The chain carries TRBV7-8 and TRBJ1-4; 7 bases match TRBD1. The CDR3 DNA is TGTGCCAGCAGCTTGACGACAGGGAATGAAAAACTGTTTTTT. This sequence encodes CASSLTTGNEKLFF.